Sequencing of this TCR beta chain was carried out in a study of blood T cell repertoires in COVID-19. The overall study: PBMCs, B-cell-depleted T cells, or T cells provided the cDNA or gDNA that made up the material.

The CDR3 is 14 amino acids. V was cut by 1 base and J by 8 bases, with 14 bases left in between. Germline V gene sequence: CDR1 SEHNR, CDR2 FQNEAQ (reference sequence). Authors' data handling: Amplifying reference gene primers gave estimates of nucleated cell counts. TCRdb's copy holds only in-frame clones and misses some; the assay was immunoSEQ multiplex PCR. The V and J calls and clone size were taken over from that table, and D and trimming were inferred from the DNA. The table has roughly 290,000 clones, around 91% seen once. This study enrolled people aged about 18 to 100 from about two dozen US geographic areas.

The specimen was PBMCs or T cells enriched from blood (not recorded which). This TCR derives from a woman aged 18-29 years with acute COVID-19. The chain carries TRBV7-9 and TRBJ1-2, with D tentatively TRBD1 (5 bases). Here the CDR3 reads CASSLERGVEGYTF. Written as DNA, the CDR3 is TGTGCCAGCAGCTTAGAGCGGGGGGTAGAGGGCTACACCTTC.